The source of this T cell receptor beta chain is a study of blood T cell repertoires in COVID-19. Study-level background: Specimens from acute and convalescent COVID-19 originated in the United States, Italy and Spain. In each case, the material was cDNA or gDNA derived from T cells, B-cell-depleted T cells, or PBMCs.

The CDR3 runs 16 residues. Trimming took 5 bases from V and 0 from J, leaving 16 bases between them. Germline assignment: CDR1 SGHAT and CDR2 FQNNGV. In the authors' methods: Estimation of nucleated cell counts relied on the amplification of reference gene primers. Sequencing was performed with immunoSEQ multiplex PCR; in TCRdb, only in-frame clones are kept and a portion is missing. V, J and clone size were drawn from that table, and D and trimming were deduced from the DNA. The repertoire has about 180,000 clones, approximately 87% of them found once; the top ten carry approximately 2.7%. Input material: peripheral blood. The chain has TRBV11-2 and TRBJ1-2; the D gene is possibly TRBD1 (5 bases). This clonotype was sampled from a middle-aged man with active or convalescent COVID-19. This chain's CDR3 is CASSPGPGVANYGYTF. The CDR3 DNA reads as TGTGCCAGCAGCCCGGGGCCGGGGGTAGCTAACTATGGCTACACCTTC.